One and the same sample provided the 30 T cell receptor beta chains below, sequenced in a study of molecular identifiers for immune sequencing clone quantification. From the PCR reads, TCRdb called clonotypes with MiXCR, one entry per CDR3 protein. Altogether more than 450,000 distinct CDR3 sequences are present, 20% to 25% being singletons, with the ten largest covering approximately 0.8%. Sample: naive CD8+ T cells from blood, with Jurkat cell RNA spiked in. Subset defined: FACS-sorted CD8+CD4-CCR7+CD45RA+ naive T cells. The receptors come from a human donor in good health. Some libraries in this study had Jurkat cell RNA spiked in.

This clonotype occurred many times. The genes are TRBV11-2 and TRBJ1-1; 10 bases are a match to TRBD1. The V and J ends lost 7 bases and 3 bases, in that order; junction bases with no gene match: 11. Germline V gives CDR1 SGHAT, CDR2 FQNNGV. The CDR3 loop spans 16 amino acids. CDR3 sequence: CASTPLPGQGDTEAFF. CDR3 in DNA: TGTGCCAGCACACCCCTTCCCGGACAGGGGGACACTGAAGCTTTCTTT.

In the case of this clonotype: A much larger clonotype is one base distant, so this may be a read error. The V call is TRBV7-2, the J call TRBJ2-5; a weak D match, TRBD2 (5 bases). Trimming stripped 2 bases from V and 0 bases from J, with 25 bases between. Germline lookup yields CDR1 SGHTA and CDR2 FQGNSA. This CDR3 contains 20 residues. CDR3 sequence: CASSLPEKQYRSGDQETQYF. CDR3 nucleotide sequence: TGTGCCAGCAGCTTACCCGAGAAACAGTACAGAAGCGGAGACCAAGAGACCCAGTACTTC.

This clonotype was seen at least ten times. This chain connects TRBV5-6 to TRBJ2-7, with D possibly matching TRBD2 (5 bases). V was pared by 0 bases and J by 3 bases, with 22 bases between. Looked up from germline, CDR1 is SGHDT and CDR2 is YYEEEE. This CDR3 has 18 amino acids. The CDR3 region is CASSLGDTRAGRIYEQYF. DNA of the CDR3: TGTGCCAGCAGCTTGGGAGACACACGGGCGGGCAGAATCTACGAGCAGTACTTC. The variable domain in full, with the rest retrieved from reference TRBV5-6 and TRBJ2-7, is DAGVTQSPTHLIKTRGQQVTLRCSPKSGHDTVSWYQQALGQGPQFIFQYYEEEERQRGNFPDRFSGHQFPNYSSELNVNALLLGDSALYLCASSLGDTRAGRIYEQYFGPGTRLTVT.

Regarding this clonotype: A much larger clone sits a single nucleotide away, making a read error possible. The conserved closing phenylalanine or tryptophan is absent in this CDR3, likely reflecting a read error. This rearrangement joins TRBV19 to TRBJ2-7; no clear D gene. Germline V lookup: CDR1 LNHDA, CDR2 SQIVND (reference sequence). The CDR3 is made up of 13 amino acids. Trimming took off 3 bases at V and 0 bases at J, with 6 bases between the two ends. CDR3 protein: CASSIGFSYEQYL. As DNA, the CDR3 is TGTGCCAGTAGTATTGGGTTCTCCTACGAGCAGTACCTC.

The chain couples TRBV20-1 to TRBJ2-2; D is undetermined. Trimming shortened V by 6 bases and J by 5 bases, and 13 bases separated the two germline ends. This CDR3 has 13 amino acids. CDR1 is DFQATT, CDR2 SNEGSKA, per germline (reference sequence). Here the CDR3 reads CSAPSELTGELFF. The CDR3 DNA reads TGCAGTGCGCCGTCGGAGCTTACCGGGGAGCTGTTTTTT.

The genes are TRBV19 and TRBJ1-5; 7 bases align to TRBD1. J gave up 4 bases and V 2 bases, and 5 bases lay outside the gene matches. There are 15 residues in the CDR3. Germline assignment: CDR1 LNHDA and CDR2 SQIVND (reference sequence). The CDR3 region has the DNA TGTGCCAGTAGTATACCGGGACAGATTAATCAGCCCCAGCATTTT. It is translated as CASSIPGQINQPQHF. The complete variable domain, with remaining parts taken from reference TRBV19 and TRBJ1-5, reads DGGITQSPKYLFRKEGQNVTLSCEQNLNHDAMYWYRQDPGQGLRLIYYSQIVNDFQKGDIAEGYSVSREKKESFPLTVTSAQKNPTAFYLCASSIPGQINQPQHFGDGTRLSIL.

The table lists this clonotype with many counts. The chain links TRBV5-1 to TRBJ2-3; D remains ambiguous. Trimming shortened V by 0 bases and J by 0 bases, and 8 bases separated the two germline ends. The CDR3 sequence is 15 residues long. The germline gives CDR1 SGHRS, CDR2 YFSETQ. The CDR3 region is CASSLGGASTDTQYF. In nucleotides, the CDR3 is TGCGCCAGCAGCTTGGGAGGAGCTAGCACAGATACGCAGTATTTT.

As for this clonotype: A much larger clone sits a single nucleotide away, making a read error possible. The CDR3 is CASSQDSTVVGYTF. CDR3 sequence (DNA): TGCGCCAGCAGCCAAGATTCGACAGTAGTCGGCTACACCTTC. The rearrangement links TRBV4-1 to TRBJ1-2; tentatively, D is TRBD1 (5 bases). Per the germline V gene, CDR1 is MGHRA and CDR2 is YSYEKL. This CDR3 contains 14 residues. Trimming removed 0 bases from V and 8 bases from J, with 13 bases in between.

A few counts support this clonotype. The chain couples TRBV7-9 to TRBJ1-4; maybe TRBD1 (6 bases). Between the trimmed V and J ends, which lost 4 bases and 15 bases, there was a span of 21 bases. The germline V gene encodes CDR1 SEHNR and CDR2 FQNEAQ (reference sequence). This CDR3 region has 14 residues. DNA of the CDR3: TGTGCCAGCAGCTCCGGGACATCGAACAACGGGGTGTTTTTT. This gives the protein CASSSGTSNNGVFF.

The chain couples TRBV4-1 to TRBJ2-5; TRBD1 might be the D (8 bases). Germline V lookup: CDR1 MGHRA, CDR2 YSYEKL. The CDR3 has 16 residues. V was clipped by 0 bases and J by 7 bases, with 18 bases between them. CDR3 residues: CASSQDAGDRIGTQYF. CDR3 DNA sequence: TGCGCCAGCAGCCAAGATGCGGGGGACAGGATCGGGACCCAGTACTTC.

There are many counts of this clonotype. CDR3 loop: CASTRGQETQYF. The CDR3 bases are TGTGCCAGCACCAGAGGACAAGAGACCCAGTACTTC. The V and J genes are TRBV6-2 or TRBV6-3 and TRBJ2-5; D gene ambiguous. The CDR3 length is 12 residues. With 7 bases removed from V and 2 bases from J, the gap between germline ends came to 8 bases. The V gene's germline CDR1 is MNHEY and CDR2 SVGEGT.

The V call is TRBV13, the J call TRBJ1-4, with D perhaps TRBD1 (5 bases). V was cut by 3 bases and J by 0 bases, with 23 bases left in between. The germline V gene has CDR1 PRHDT and CDR2 FYEKMQ (reference sequence). This CDR3 is 20 amino acids long. The CDR3 DNA reads TGTGCCAGCAGCTTGAGAGGGGTTGGGGGATATGGTGCAACTAATGAAAAACTGTTTTTT. Amino acid sequence: CASSLRGVGGYGATNEKLFF. The complete variable domain, with remaining parts taken from reference TRBV13 and TRBJ1-4, reads AAGVIQSPRHLIKEKRETATLKCYPIPRHDTVYWYQQGPGQDPQFLISFYEKMQSDKGSIPDRFSAQQFSDYHSELNMSSLELGDSALYFCASSLRGVGGYGATNEKLFFGSGTQLSVL.

This rearrangement joins TRBV27 to TRBJ2-1; no reliable D call. V lost 0 bases to trimming and J lost 2 bases, with 8 bases between them. From germline, CDR1 is MNHEY and CDR2 SMNVEV (reference sequence). This CDR3 is built from 15 residues. The CDR3 DNA follows: TGTGCCAGCAGTTTATCACCCTCGGCCTACAATGAGCAGTTCTTC. It translates to CASSLSPSAYNEQFF.

This clonotype has more than one count but fewer than ten. The V call is TRBV9, the J call TRBJ2-7; the D is unclear. The CDR3 contains 14 residues. Between the trimmed V and J ends, which lost 0 bases and 2 bases, there was a span of 9 bases. Germline-derived CDR1 and CDR2 are SGDLS and YYNGEE. The CDR3 DNA follows: TGTGCCAGCAGCGTAGGAGGATCCCCCTACGAGCAGTACTTC. Residues: CASSVGGSPYEQYF.

This clonotype was counted only a few times. The chain is built from TRBV4-3 and TRBJ1-2; D may be TRBD1 (5 bases). The V and J ends lost 0 bases and 2 bases respectively, with 13 bases between them. The CDR3 has 16 amino acids. Germline-derived CDR1 and CDR2 are LGHNA and YSLEER. The CDR3 reads CASSQDLGAGNYGYTF. The CDR3 nucleotides are TGCGCCAGCAGCCAAGATTTAGGTGCAGGGAACTATGGCTACACCTTC.

To note about this clonotype: The junction shows a germline mismatch at one end, possibly a read error. This rearrangement joins TRBV11-2 to TRBJ1-1, with D possibly being TRBD1 (5 bases). The CDR3 has 17 residues. CDR1 SGHAT and CDR2 FQNNGV come from the germline V gene. The CDR3 reads CASSLNWEGALNTGAFF. The CDR3 nucleotides are TGTGCCAGCAGCTTAAATTGGGAAGGGGCGTTGAACACTGGAGCTTTCTTT.

This clonotype was observed a handful of times. An end of the junction differs from the germline gene, which may be a read error. The J gene is TRBJ2-1, the V gene TRBV28; D possibly corresponds to TRBD1 (6 bases). Germline loops: CDR1 MDHEN, CDR2 SYDVKM. This CDR3 has 14 residues. CDR3 sequence (DNA): TGTGCCTGCAGTCCCGGGATAGGGGGATACGAGCAGTTCTTC. Translated: CACSPGIGGYEQFF.

This clonotype was counted many times. This rearrangement joins TRBV5-6 to TRBJ2-7, with D unclear. V was clipped by 3 bases and J by 3 bases, with 19 bases between them. The CDR3 has 16 amino acids. Per germline, CDR1 SGHDT and CDR2 YYEEEE. The CDR3 coding sequence is TGTGCCAGCAGCTCGAGACGACATGGCCGGTACTACGAGCAGTACTTC. It codes for CASSSRRHGRYYEQYF.

At least ten counts were recorded for this clonotype. The chain uses TRBV19 and TRBJ2-3; tentatively, D is TRBD1 or TRBD2 (6 bases each). The CDR3 has 14 amino acids. V lost 7 bases and J lost 6, with 17 bases in between. The V gene's germline CDR1 is LNHDA and CDR2 SQIVND (reference sequence). CDR3 coding DNA: TGTGCCAGTAACGACGGGGGCCCGAGCGATACGCAGTATTTT. It codes for CASNDGGPSDTQYF. The variable domain in full, completed from reference TRBV19 and TRBJ2-3, reads DGGITQSPKYLFRKEGQNVTLSCEQNLNHDAMYWYRQDPGQGLRLIYYSQIVNDFQKGDIAEGYSVSREKKESFPLTVTSAQKNPTAFYLCASNDGGPSDTQYFGPGTRLTVL.

Ten or more counts support this clonotype. DNA of the CDR3: TGTGCCTGGAGTGTACTTCAGCGGCATGGGGTCGAGCAGTACTTC. It yields the protein CAWSVLQRHGVEQYF. The chain uses TRBV30 and TRBJ2-7; possibly TRBD2 for D (5 bases). Germline values: CDR1 GTSNPN, CDR2 SVGIG (reference sequence). CDR3 length: 15 amino acids. Trimming stripped 0 bases from V and 6 bases from J, with 18 bases between.

This clonotype was counted at least ten times. J is TRBJ1-1 and V is TRBV6-2 or TRBV6-3; D may be TRBD1 (6 bases). Germline CDR1 and CDR2: MNHEY and SVGEGT. The CDR3 sequence is 16 residues long. V lost 2 bases and J lost 0, with 13 bases in between. CDR3 sequence reads: CASSYGGQLMNTEAFF. Written as DNA, the CDR3 is TGTGCCAGCAGTTACGGAGGACAGCTTATGAACACTGAAGCTTTCTTT.

This clonotype was seen only a few times. This chain links TRBV11-2 with TRBJ2-3; 13 bases map to TRBD2. The trim removed 5 bases at V and 4 bases at J, leaving 9 bases unmatched. The CDR3 runs 17 residues. From germline, CDR1 is SGHAT and CDR2 FQNNGV. CDR3 sequence reads: CASSHTSGGAPADTQYF. The CDR3 nucleotides are TGTGCCAGCAGCCACACTAGCGGGGGGGCCCCCGCAGATACGCAGTATTTT.

V gene TRBV5-1 combines with J gene TRBJ2-7; D ambiguous. CDR3 length: 14 residues. Trimming shortened V by 1 base and J by 3 bases, and 11 bases separated the two germline ends. Germline V gene lookup returns CDR1 SGHRS and CDR2 YFSETQ. CDR3 sequence reads: CASSLSNSYYEQYF. In DNA form, the CDR3 reads TGCGCCAGCAGCTTGTCGAACAGTTACTACGAGCAGTACTTC.

The J gene is TRBJ1-4, the V gene TRBV9; D remains ambiguous. V lost 0 bases to trimming and J lost 2 bases, with 5 bases between them. Germline-derived CDR1 and CDR2 are SGDLS and YYNGEE. The CDR3 spans 14 residues. The chain's CDR3 is CASSVGGTNEKLFF. In DNA form, the CDR3 reads TGTGCCAGCAGCGTAGGAGGTACTAATGAAAAACTGTTTTTT.

This clonotype has just a few counts. V and J are TRBV19 and TRBJ2-3; the match to TRBD2 covers 11 bases. Per germline, CDR1 LNHDA and CDR2 SQIVND (reference sequence). V lost 7 bases and J lost 1; bases outside the gene matches: 4. The CDR3 spans 15 residues. CDR3 in amino acids: CASNLAGGGTDTQYF. CDR3 DNA: TGTGCCAGTAACCTAGCGGGGGGAGGCACAGATACGCAGTATTTT.

This clonotype came up a few times. Lacking the conserved final phenylalanine or tryptophan, this CDR3 likely reflects a read error. This chain uses TRBV5-1 with TRBJ2-7; 11 nucleotides line up with TRBD1. CDR1 SGHRS and CDR2 YFSETQ come from the germline V gene. Losses at the gene ends were 3 bases for V and 6 bases for J; bases not matched to a gene: 5. CDR3 length: 14 amino acids. The CDR3: CASSYGQGAVEQYS. DNA for the CDR3: TGCGCCAGCAGCTACGGACAGGGGGCGGTCGAGCAGTACTCC.

This clonotype was observed a few times. The chain is built from TRBV6-2 or TRBV6-3 and TRBJ2-7, with a possible D match to TRBD1 (6 bases). Per germline, CDR1 MNHEY and CDR2 SVGEGT. The V and J ends lost 6 bases and 2 bases respectively, with 14 bases between them. CDR3 length: 14 amino acids. The CDR3 DNA reads TGTGCCAGCAGCCAAAACAGGGACACCTACGAGCAGTACTTC. Residues: CASSQNRDTYEQYF.

With respect to this clonotype: A much larger clone sits a single nucleotide away, making a read error possible. The V gene is TRBV4-1, the J gene TRBJ2-7; tentatively, D is TRBD2 (5 bases). Germline CDR1 and CDR2: MGHRA and YSYEKL. The length of the CDR3 is 12 residues. CDR3: CACSPNGVEQYF. The DNA for the CDR3 is TGCGCCTGCAGCCCAAACGGGGTTGAGCAGTACTTC.

The V gene is TRBV12-3 or TRBV12-4, the J gene TRBJ2-5, with no clear D. CDR3 length: 14 residues. V lost 5 bases to trimming and J lost 0 bases, with 10 bases between them. The DNA of the CDR3 is TGTGCCAGCAGTAACGACGGATACCAAGAGACCCAGTACTTC. It encodes CASSNDGYQETQYF.

The chain couples TRBV4-3 to TRBJ2-3; TRBD2 aligns across 13 bases. CDR1 and CDR2 from the germline V gene are LGHNA and YSLEER. Trimming removed 4 bases from V and 2 bases from J; junction bases left unmatched: 6. This CDR3 contains 17 residues. The CDR3 bases are TGCGCCAGCAGCCCGTGGACTAGCGGGGGAACCACAGATACGCAGTATTTT. It is translated as CASSPWTSGGTTDTQYF.